This section outlines one TCR beta chain sequence together with its context. The source of the sample is a study of blood T cell repertoires in COVID-19. For the study at large: Samples of COVID-19 (acute and convalescent) were obtained from the United States, Italy and Spain. The cDNA or gDNA used as material had been derived from T cells, B-cell-depleted T cells, or PBMCs.

The authors' processing: The authors estimated nucleated cell counts from reference gene primer amplification. Here immunoSEQ multiplex PCR was the method, and the copy in TCRdb shows in-frame clones only, minus some. V and J calls plus clone size are reproduced from that table; the DNA served to infer D and trimming. The repertoire consists of under 80,000 clones, with roughly 91% occurring once and the leading ten covering about 15%. V shed 3 bases and J shed 5 bases, with 13 bases lying between them. CDR3 size: 15 residues. From germline, CDR1 is MNHEY and CDR2 SVGEGT. The source of this sequence is an older man with active or convalescent COVID-19. The source material was peripheral blood. The V call is TRBV6-2 or TRBV6-3, the J call TRBJ1-4; possible D gene TRBD1, 5 bases. CDR3 loop: CASSYAGLSNEKLFF. As DNA, the CDR3 is TGTGCCAGCAGTTATGCAGGGCTCTCGAATGAAAAACTGTTTTTT.